The 25 T cell receptor beta chains presented below share a single source sample, sequenced in a study of blood T cell repertoires in COVID-19. The data were produced by immunoSEQ multiplex PCR, yet TCRdb's version contains in-frame clones alone and is incomplete. Here the sample spans roughly 180,000 clones, roughly 94% being singletons. The sequencing sample was made of peripheral blood. These receptors were collected from a young man with COVID-19, enrolled during active disease.

The chain joins TRBV3-1 (or the pseudogene TRBV3-2) to TRBJ2-3; 11 bases match TRBD2. CDR3 length: 14 residues. The junction had 5 bases not matched to a gene; V was cut back by 6 bases and J by 6 bases. Germline CDR1 is LGHDT and CDR2 is YNNKEL (reference sequence). The CDR3 DNA reads TGTGCCAGCAGGGACACTAGCGGGGGTGATACGCAGTATTTT. It encodes CASRDTSGGDTQYF.

This chain connects TRBV11-3 to TRBJ2-2, with D tentatively TRBD1 (5 bases). Germline V gives CDR1 SGHNT, CDR2 YENEEA. The CDR3 spans 16 residues. V lost 1 base and J 1 base, leaving 10 bases between the germline ends. The CDR3 DNA reads TGTGCCAGCAGCTTAGGCAGGGCGCGGAACACCGGGGAGCTGTTTTTT. Its protein is CASSLGRARNTGELFF.

The chain couples TRBV7-3 to TRBJ1-2; 11 bases map to TRBD1. The V segment lost 0 bases and the J segment 5 bases; nucleotides outside the gene matches: 2. Germline V gene lookup returns CDR1 SGHTA and CDR2 FQGTGA. This CDR3 has 15 amino acids. The DNA of the CDR3 is TGTGCCAGCAGCTTAACGCGGGACAGGGGGTATGGCTACACCTTC. Its translation is CASSLTRDRGYGYTF.

The chain is built from TRBV5-1 and TRBJ2-5; 12 bases line up with TRBD2. Per germline, CDR1 SGHRS and CDR2 YFSETQ. The V gene end was trimmed by 7 bases and the J gene end by 2 bases; junction bases not matched to a gene: 9. The CDR3 totals 16 residues. The CDR3, as DNA: TGCGCCAGCTGTCTAGCGGGGGGGGCCCTACAAGAGACCCAGTACTTC. Translating gives CASCLAGGALQETQYF.

Here the CDR3 DNA reads TGTGCCGGACCCACGGGACACACTAATGAAAAACTGTTTTTT. This translates into CAGPTGHTNEKLFF. The chain combines TRBV5-5 with TRBJ1-4, with a tentative D call TRBD1 (6 bases). This CDR3 spans 14 amino acids. Germline values: CDR1 SGHKS, CDR2 YYEKEE (reference sequence). V lost 10 bases and J lost 2, with 15 bases in between.

V is TRBV18 and J is TRBJ1-1; weak D call: TRBD1 (5 bases). The germline V gene has CDR1 KGHSH and CDR2 LQKENI. The CDR3 has 15 residues. Trimming took off 0 bases at V and 1 base at J, with 9 bases between the two ends. The CDR3 DNA reads TGTGCCAGCTCACCACCCTACAGGCAGAACACTGAAGCTTTCTTT. Its protein is CASSPPYRQNTEAFF.

The chain has TRBV19 and TRBJ2-2, with D perhaps TRBD1 (5 bases). V was clipped by 2 bases and J by 5 bases, with 15 bases between them. The CDR3 is 16 residues long. The germline gives CDR1 LNHDA, CDR2 SQIVND (reference sequence). The chain's CDR3 is CASSINQGAWTGELFF. As DNA, the CDR3 is TGTGCCAGTAGTATAAATCAAGGGGCGTGGACCGGGGAGCTGTTTTTT.

The chain links TRBV6-6 to TRBJ1-1, with 9 bases matching TRBD1. V gave up 5 bases and J gave up 1 base; unmatched junction bases: 17. The germline V gene encodes CDR1 MNHNY and CDR2 SVGAGI (reference sequence). This CDR3 comprises 19 residues. This chain's CDR3 is CASSHGTGRSATRNTEAFF. In DNA, the CDR3 is TGTGCCAGCAGTCACGGGACAGGGAGGTCCGCTACGCGGAACACTGAAGCTTTCTTT.

This clone was seen only a few times. The J gene is TRBJ1-2, the V gene TRBV19, with a weak D call TRBD1 (5 bases). Germline V gene data show CDR1 as LNHDA and CDR2 as SQIVND (reference sequence). The CDR3 is 16 residues long. Trimming took 3 bases from V and 5 from J, leaving 19 bases between them. The CDR3 reads CASSISYDSGGYGYTF. The CDR3 DNA reads TGTGCCAGTAGTATCTCCTACGACTCTGGGGGGTATGGCTACACCTTC.

The chain is built from TRBV7-9 and TRBJ2-1; D possibly corresponds to TRBD1 (5 bases). Germline V gene lookup returns CDR1 SEHNR and CDR2 FQNEAQ (reference sequence). V shed 3 bases and J shed 9 bases, with 9 bases lying between them. The CDR3 totals 12 residues. CDR3 protein: CASSLEGAEQFF. CDR3 DNA sequence: TGTGCCAGCAGCTTGGAAGGGGCTGAGCAGTTCTTC.

V and J are TRBV11-2 and TRBJ1-2, with D perhaps matching TRBD1 (5 bases). Trimming removed 1 base at V and 4 bases at J, with 10 bases between. CDR3 length: 14 residues. CDR1 and CDR2 from the germline V gene are SGHAT and FQNNGV. CDR3 loop: CASSLAQVTYGYTF. The CDR3 DNA reads TGTGCCAGCAGCTTAGCACAGGTGACCTATGGCTACACCTTC.

The table lists this clone with a count of one. The chain joins TRBV6-1 to TRBJ1-1; D perhaps matches TRBD1 (6 bases). This CDR3 contains 14 residues. The V and J ends lost 2 bases and 4 bases respectively, with 11 bases between them. The V gene's germline CDR1 is MNHNS and CDR2 SASEGT. In nucleotides, the CDR3 is TGTGCCAGCAGTGAATCACAGGGCGGCACTGAAGCTTTCTTT. Its translation: CASSESQGGTEAFF.

This clone was seen only a few times. Other DNA sequences from this sample encode an identical CDR3 as well. The chain uses TRBV5-1 and TRBJ1-3, with D uncertain. The CDR3 extends over 16 amino acids. The germline gives CDR1 SGHRS, CDR2 YFSETQ. V was clipped by 0 bases and J by 0 bases, with 10 bases between them. CDR3 bases: TGCGCCAGCAGCTTGGGGCAGATTTACTCTGGAAACACCATATATTTT. Residues: CASSLGQIYSGNTIYF.

This clone was observed once. The chain couples TRBV6-1 to TRBJ2-2, with D possibly matching TRBD1 (7 bases). V was shortened by 4 bases and J by 1 base, with 13 bases between the two germline ends. CDR3 length equals 16 residues. In germline, CDR1 is MNHNS, CDR2 SASEGT. The CDR3 loop is CASSGQGGKNTGELFF. The CDR3 DNA sequence: TGTGCCAGCAGTGGGCAGGGGGGAAAGAACACCGGGGAGCTGTTTTTT.

This chain joins TRBV3-1 (or the pseudogene TRBV3-2) and TRBJ2-3; possible D gene TRBD1, 6 bases. Trimming cost V 4 bases and J 4 bases, with 12 bases left between them. Germline CDR1 is LGHDT and CDR2 is YNNKEL (reference sequence). CDR3 length: 14 residues. CDR3 nucleotides: TGTGCCAGCAGCCCGAGGGGGTTGCCAGATACGCAGTATTTT. Its translation: CASSPRGLPDTQYF.

V and J are TRBV7-2 and TRBJ1-1; weak D call: TRBD1 (6 bases). Germline CDR1 is SGHTA and CDR2 is FQGNSA. V gave up 1 base and J gave up 4 bases, with 10 bases separating them. This CDR3 region has 14 residues. This chain's CDR3 is CASSLDPRGTEAFF. The CDR3 DNA sequence: TGTGCCAGCAGCTTAGACCCCAGGGGCACTGAAGCTTTCTTT. The full variable domain, completed using reference TRBV7-2 and TRBJ1-1, is GAGVSQSPSNKVTEKGKDVELRCDPISGHTALYWYRQSLGQGLEFLIYFQGNSAPDKSGLPSDRFSAERTGGSVSTLTIQRTQQEDSAVYLCASSLDPRGTEAFFGQGTRLTVV.

The genes are TRBV13 and TRBJ2-5; 7 bases fit TRBD2. Trimming took 4 bases from V and 5 from J; bases not matched to a gene: 10. The V gene's germline CDR1 is PRHDT and CDR2 FYEKMQ (reference sequence). This CDR3 region has 15 residues. The CDR3 protein is CASSSGTGGGETQYF. As DNA, the CDR3 is TGTGCCAGCAGCTCCGGCACGGGGGGAGGGGAGACCCAGTACTTC.

This clone came up once. The chain recombines TRBV19 with TRBJ1-1; D remains ambiguous. The germline V gene has CDR1 LNHDA and CDR2 SQIVND (reference sequence). The CDR3 extends over 13 amino acids. The V and J ends lost 3 bases and 6 bases respectively, with 11 bases between them. CDR3 region: CASSMGPFAEAFF. The CDR3, as DNA: TGTGCCAGTAGTATGGGCCCATTCGCTGAAGCTTTCTTT. Complete variable domain (other parts from reference TRBV19 and TRBJ1-1): DGGITQSPKYLFRKEGQNVTLSCEQNLNHDAMYWYRQDPGQGLRLIYYSQIVNDFQKGDIAEGYSVSREKKESFPLTVTSAQKNPTAFYLCASSMGPFAEAFFGQGTRLTVV.

The rearrangement links TRBV2 to TRBJ1-4, with TRBD1 identical over 8 bases. Germline V gene lookup returns CDR1 SNHLY and CDR2 FYNNEI. The CDR3 length is 14 residues. The trim removed 7 bases at V and 3 bases at J, leaving 4 bases unmatched. CDR3 coding DNA: TGTGCCAGCAACCGACAGGGGTCTAATGAAAAACTGTTTTTT. Translation: CASNRQGSNEKLFF.

The chain is built from TRBV6-5 and TRBJ1-5, with 8 bases lining up with TRBD1. The CDR3 sequence is 14 residues long. V lost 6 bases to trimming and J lost 4 bases; unmatched junction nucleotides: 5. Germline V lookup: CDR1 MNHEY, CDR2 SVGAGI. The CDR3 sequence is CASSLGTGNQPQHF. The DNA for the CDR3 is TGTGCCAGCAGCCTCGGGACAGGTAATCAGCCCCAGCATTTT.

V gene TRBV19 combines with J gene TRBJ1-1; D gene ambiguous. CDR3 size: 14 residues. V was pared by 5 bases and J by 1 base, with 11 bases between. CDR1 and CDR2 from the germline V gene are LNHDA and SQIVND (reference sequence). The CDR3 region is CASSPGRENTEAFF. CDR3 nucleotides: TGTGCCAGTAGTCCGGGGAGGGAGAACACTGAAGCTTTCTTT.

This chain links TRBV7-9 with TRBJ1-2; D gene uncertain. Trimming took 7 bases from V and 2 from J, leaving 8 bases between them. This CDR3 has 12 residues. Germline CDR1 and CDR2: SEHNR and FQNEAQ (reference sequence). The CDR3 sequence: CASTRENYGYTF. For the CDR3, the DNA is TGTGCCAGCACCCGGGAAAACTATGGCTACACCTTC.

This clone was seen only once. The V gene is TRBV5-1, the J gene TRBJ2-7; weak D call: TRBD1 (6 bases). This CDR3 has 15 amino acids. V was pared by 5 bases and J by 2 bases, with 17 bases between. Per the germline V gene, CDR1 is SGHRS and CDR2 is YFSETQ. CDR3 nucleotides: TGCGCCAGCAGTCTCTTGGACAGCTTGACCTACGAGCAGTACTTC. This gives the protein CASSLLDSLTYEQYF.

This chain connects TRBV5-1 to TRBJ1-4, with D maybe TRBD1 (6 bases). Trimming shortened V by 4 bases and J by 7 bases, and 14 bases separated the two germline ends. This CDR3 comprises 14 residues. Germline V gives CDR1 SGHRS, CDR2 YFSETQ. DNA of the CDR3: TGCGCCAGCAGCGAGGGGGTTCCGAGTGAAAAACTGTTTTTT. It is translated as CASSEGVPSEKLFF.

V is TRBV5-1 and J is TRBJ1-1; D perhaps matches TRBD1 (5 bases). The CDR3 loop spans 17 amino acids. Germline CDR1 and CDR2: SGHRS and YFSETQ. Trimming removed 4 bases at V and 1 base at J, with 20 bases between. CDR3 residues: CASSPRPRGFKNTEAFF. The CDR3 coding sequence is TGCGCCAGCAGCCCTAGGCCTCGGGGGTTTAAGAACACTGAAGCTTTCTTT.